The sequence of this T cell receptor beta chain was determined in a study of blood T cell repertoires in COVID-19. Study details: COVID-19 samples from acute and convalescent phases originated in the United States, Italy and Spain. The cDNA or gDNA used as material had been derived from T cells, B-cell-depleted T cells, or PBMCs.

The protocol was immunoSEQ multiplex PCR, while the TCRdb copy is restricted to in-frame clones and leaves out a portion. Of 120,000 to 150,000 clones in the sample, 84% were seen once. Enrolled through a virtual design, the participants were between roughly 18 and 90 years of age and came from 24 US areas. Participant reports of clinical history set cohort assignment. The receptor was derived from a woman between 50 and 59 years old with acute COVID-19. The specimen was PBMCs or T cells enriched from blood (not recorded which).

The CDR3 spells CASSHLGQGNQPQHF. CDR3 nucleotide sequence: TGCGCCAGCAGCCATCTCGGACAGGGGAATCAGCCCCAGCATTTT. The chain is built from TRBV4-1 and TRBJ1-5; the match to TRBD1 covers 9 bases. This CDR3 is built from 15 residues. The V segment lost 3 bases and the J segment 4 bases; nucleotides outside the gene matches: 4. The germline CDR1 and CDR2 sequences are MGHRA and YSYEKL.